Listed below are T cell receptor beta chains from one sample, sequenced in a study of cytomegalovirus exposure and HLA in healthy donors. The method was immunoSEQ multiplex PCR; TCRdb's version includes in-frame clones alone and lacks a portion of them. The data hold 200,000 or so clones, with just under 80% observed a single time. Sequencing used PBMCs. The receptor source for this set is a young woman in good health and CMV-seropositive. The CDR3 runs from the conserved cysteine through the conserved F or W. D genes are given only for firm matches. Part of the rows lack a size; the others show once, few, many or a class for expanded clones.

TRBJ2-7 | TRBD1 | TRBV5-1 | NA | CASSLSGTGGREQYF | TGCGCCAGCAGCTTGAGCGGGACAGGGGGACGTGAGCAGTACTTC
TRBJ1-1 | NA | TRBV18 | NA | CASSANVAGNPEAFF | TGTGCCAGCTCAGCGAATGTGGCAGGGAACCCTGAAGCTTTCTTT
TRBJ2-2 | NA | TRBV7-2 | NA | CASSLAQWELDTGELFF | TGTGCCAGCAGCTTAGCGCAGTGGGAGTTAGACACCGGGGAGCTGTTTTTT
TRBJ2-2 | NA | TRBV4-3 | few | CASSQALAGELFF | TGCGCCAGCAGCCAAGCATTAGCCGGGGAGCTGTTTTTT
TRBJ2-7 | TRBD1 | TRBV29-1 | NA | CSVGDRALGYEQYF | TGCAGCGTTGGGGACAGGGCCTTGGGATACGAGCAGTACTTC
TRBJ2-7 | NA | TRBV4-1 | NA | CASSQGRDYEQYF | TGCGCCAGCAGCCAAGGCCGGGACTACGAGCAGTACTTC
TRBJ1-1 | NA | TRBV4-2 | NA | CASSRVSAEAFF | TGTGCCAGCAGCCGAGTATCGGCTGAAGCTTTCTTT
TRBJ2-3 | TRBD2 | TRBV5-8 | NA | CASSQGTSGSTDTQYF | TGTGCCAGCAGCCAAGGGACTAGCGGGAGCACAGATACGCAGTATTTT
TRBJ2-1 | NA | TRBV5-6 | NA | CASSLVSPTYNEQFF | TGTGCCAGCAGCTTGGTGAGCCCTACCTACAATGAGCAGTTCTTC
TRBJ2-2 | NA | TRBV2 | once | CASRDSGRTGELFF | TGTGCCAGCAGGGACAGCGGTAGAACCGGGGAGCTGTTTTTT
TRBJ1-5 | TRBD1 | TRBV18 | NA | CASSLTGRGSNQPQHF | TGTGCCAGCTCGTTGACAGGGAGAGGGAGCAATCAGCCCCAGCATTTT
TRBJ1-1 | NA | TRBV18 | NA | CASSPDTVRTEAFF | TGTGCCAGCTCACCGGACACCGTGAGGACTGAAGCTTTCTTT
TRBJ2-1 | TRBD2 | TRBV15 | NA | CATSVLAGGDVGYNEQFF | TGTGCCACCAGTGTTCTAGCGGGAGGAGACGTGGGGTACAATGAGCAGTTCTTC
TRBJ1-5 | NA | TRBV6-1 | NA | CASSGTASNQPQHF | TGTGCCAGCAGTGGGACAGCCAGCAATCAGCCCCAGCATTTT
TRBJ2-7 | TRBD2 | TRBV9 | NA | CASSVGLAERADYEQYF | TGTGCCAGCAGCGTAGGACTAGCCGAGAGAGCAGACTACGAGCAGTACTTC
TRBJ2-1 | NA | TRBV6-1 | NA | CASSEAHVLSSYNEQFF | TGTGCCAGCAGTGAAGCGCACGTACTGAGCTCCTACAATGAGCAGTTCTTC
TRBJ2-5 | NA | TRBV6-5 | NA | CASKPWGDQETQYF | TGTGCCAGCAAACCCTGGGGGGACCAAGAGACCCAGTACTTC
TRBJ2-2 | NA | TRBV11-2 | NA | CASSPVQMNTGELFF | TGTGCCAGCAGCCCCGTACAGATGAACACCGGGGAGCTGTTTTTT
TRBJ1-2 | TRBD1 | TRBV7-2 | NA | CASSHGTGGQYGYTF | TGTGCCAGCAGCCATGGGACAGGGGGCCAATATGGCTACACCTTC
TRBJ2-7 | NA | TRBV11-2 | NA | CASSPLRGTYEQYF | TGTGCCAGCAGCCCGCTGCGGGGAACTTACGAGCAGTACTTC
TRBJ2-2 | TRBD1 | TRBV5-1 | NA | CASSFGTGTGGTGELFF | TGCGCCAGCAGCTTCGGCACCGGGACAGGGGGCACCGGGGAGCTGTTTTTT
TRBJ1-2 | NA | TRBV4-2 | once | CASSQEGVGRGENDGYTF | TGTGCCAGCAGCCAAGAGGGGGTGGGCAGGGGCGAAAATGATGGCTACACCTTC
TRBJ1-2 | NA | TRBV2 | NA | CASSEQGFYTF | TGTGCCAGCAGTGAACAGGGTTTTTACACCTTC
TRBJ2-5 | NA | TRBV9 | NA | CASSVWDNPGTQYF | TGTGCCAGCAGCGTATGGGACAATCCGGGGACCCAGTACTTC
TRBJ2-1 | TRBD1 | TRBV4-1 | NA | CASSQTGYNEQFF | TGCGCCAGCAGCCAGACAGGGTACAATGAGCAGTTCTTC
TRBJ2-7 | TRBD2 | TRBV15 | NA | CATSRAGGAAYEQYF | TGTGCCACCAGCAGAGCCGGGGGGGCCGCCTACGAGCAGTACTTC
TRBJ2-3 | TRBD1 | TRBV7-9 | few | CASSPDRGETDTQYF | TGTGCCAGCAGTCCCGACAGGGGTGAAACAGATACGCAGTATTTT
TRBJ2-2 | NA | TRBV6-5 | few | CASSYTNTGELFF | TGTGCCAGCAGTTACACTAACACCGGGGAGCTGTTTTTT
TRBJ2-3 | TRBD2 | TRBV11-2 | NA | CASSSRLAGGPTDTQYF | TGTGCCAGCAGCTCCAGACTAGCGGGAGGGCCCACAGATACGCAGTATTTT
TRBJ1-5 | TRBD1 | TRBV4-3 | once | CASSQNWDSFYQPQHF | TGCGCCAGCAGCCAAAACTGGGACAGCTTTTATCAGCCCCAGCATTTT